Listed here are 30 T cell receptor beta chains from one sample, sequenced in a study of shared clonotypes between healthy human individuals. Profiled with immunoSEQ multiplex PCR; TCRdb holds only in-frame clones, not every one. Among roughly 890,000 clones listed, almost 95% were seen once. Selected positively for CCR7 and CD45RO-negative, naive CD8 cells excluded terminally differentiated effector memory CD45RA+ cells. Sequenced input: naive CD8+ T cells sorted from blood. The source of these receptors is a man aged 25-40 years in good health.

V is TRBV29-1 and J is TRBJ2-1; 8 bases line up with TRBD2. Losses at the gene ends were 0 bases for V and 6 bases for J; bases not matched to a gene: 7. CDR1 and CDR2 (germline): SQVTM, ANQGSEA. This CDR3 spans 15 amino acids. The CDR3 sequence: CSVEDPGLGFNEQFF. CDR3 DNA: TGCAGCGTTGAAGACCCGGGACTAGGCTTCAATGAGCAGTTCTTC.

The chain links TRBV7-2 to TRBJ1-2; D might be TRBD1 (6 bases). The CDR3 is 13 residues long. The ends were cut back, 5 bases at V and 7 bases at J, with 14 bases in the middle. The germline V gene has CDR1 SGHTA and CDR2 FQGNSA. DNA for the CDR3: TGTGCCAGCAGCCCTGGGACACTGCGTGGCTACACCTTC. Its protein product is CASSPGTLRGYTF.

The J gene is TRBJ2-7, the V gene TRBV11-2; D is tentatively TRBD1 or TRBD2 (5 bases each). The CDR3 runs to 14 residues. Trimming took 4 bases from V and 2 from J, leaving 12 bases between them. CDR1 is SGHAT, CDR2 FQNNGV, per germline. The CDR3 is CASSSGTGTYEQYF. CDR3 coding DNA: TGTGCCAGCAGCTCCGGGACGGGAACCTACGAGCAGTACTTC.

The chain carries TRBV10-3 and TRBJ1-1; D is possibly TRBD1 (5 bases). The CDR3 totals 12 residues. CDR1 is ENHRY, CDR2 SYGVKD, per germline. V shed 4 bases and J shed 6 bases, with 9 bases lying between them. In DNA, the CDR3 is TGTGCCATCAGTGGGGGGAGGGCTGAAGCTTTCTTT. The encoded protein is CAISGGRAEAFF.

This clone was observed a handful of times. V gene TRBV7-9 combines with J gene TRBJ2-6; tentative D call: TRBD2 (5 bases). Trimming pared 2 bases from V and 4 bases from J, leaving 6 bases between. The V gene's germline CDR1 is SEHNR and CDR2 FQNEAQ (reference sequence). This CDR3 region has 14 residues. The CDR3 nucleotides read TGTGCCAGCAGCTTACAGCGGGGGGCCAACGTCCTGACTTTC. Encoded protein: CASSLQRGANVLTF.

As to this clone: Other nucleotide sequences from this sample produce the same CDR3. The chain employs TRBV27 and TRBJ1-5; 7 bases agree with TRBD1. This CDR3 has 12 amino acids. Germline-derived CDR1 and CDR2 are MNHEY and SMNVEV (reference sequence). V gave up 8 bases and J gave up 6 bases; unmatched junction bases: 4. The CDR3 loop is CASRQGGQPQHF. DNA for the CDR3: TGTGCCAGCCGACAGGGTGGTCAGCCCCAGCATTTT.

This clone occurred many times. Other DNA sequences within the sample encode an identical CDR3. The chain uses TRBV27 and TRBJ1-4; D possibly corresponds to TRBD1 (6 bases). V was shortened by 1 base and J by 6 bases, with 9 bases between the two germline ends. Germline CDR1 and CDR2: MNHEY and SMNVEV (reference sequence). The CDR3 is 14 amino acids. The CDR3 is CASSLLGGDEKLFF. Written as DNA, the CDR3 is TGTGCCAGCAGTTTATTAGGGGGAGATGAAAAACTGTTTTTT.

The CDR3 sequence is CASSAPRGLNTEAFF. The DNA for the CDR3 is TGTGCCAGCAGCGCCCCCCGGGGGCTGAACACTGAAGCTTTCTTT. This sequence joins TRBV7-8 and TRBJ1-1; TRBD1 is a possible D gene (6 bases). Germline V lookup: CDR1 SGHVS, CDR2 FQNEAQ. V lost 5 bases, J lost 0 bases, and 13 bases lay in between. This CDR3 is built from 15 residues.

The chain employs TRBV27 and TRBJ1-5; no reliable D call. Trimming removed 0 bases from V and 0 bases from J, with 15 bases in between. The CDR3 has 18 residues. In germline, CDR1 is MNHEY, CDR2 SMNVEV (reference sequence). This CDR3 is CASSLSLKAVYSNQPQHF. The CDR3 bases are TGTGCCAGCAGTTTATCGTTAAAGGCGGTGTATAGCAATCAGCCCCAGCATTTT.

This chain connects TRBV7-9 to TRBJ1-4, with 7 bases aligning to TRBD1. The CDR3 length is 15 residues. Germline V gene data show CDR1 as SEHNR and CDR2 as FQNEAQ (reference sequence). The junction had 10 bases not matched to a gene; V was cut back by 4 bases and J by 8 bases. The CDR3 nucleotides read TGTGCCAGCAGCTCGTACAGGGGAGGAGGAGAAAAACTGTTTTTT. Its translation: CASSSYRGGGEKLFF.

The chain has TRBV9 and TRBJ2-3; D remains ambiguous. Germline V CDR1 and CDR2: SGDLS, YYNGEE. The CDR3 contains 14 residues. V was clipped by 0 bases and J by 4 bases, with 9 bases between them. DNA of the CDR3: TGTGCCAGCAGCGTAGAGTGGAATCCAGATACGCAGTATTTT. Amino acids: CASSVEWNPDTQYF.

This clone was seen a few times. J is TRBJ1-2 and V is TRBV7-9; D is uncertain. V was shortened by 3 bases and J by 8 bases, with 7 bases between the two germline ends. The CDR3 is 11 amino acids. CDR1 is SEHNR, CDR2 FQNEAQ, per germline (reference sequence). The CDR3 coding sequence is TGTGCCAGCAGCTTGTTGGCCGGCTACACCTTC. Its translation is CASSLLAGYTF.

A few counts support this clone. This chain uses TRBV2 with TRBJ2-1, with D perhaps matching TRBD1 (6 bases). CDR1 is SNHLY and CDR2 is FYNNEI in the germline V gene. Trimming removed 1 base at V and 15 bases at J, with 16 bases between. The CDR3 has 13 residues. DNA for the CDR3: TGTGCCAGCAGTGAAGGTTCCGGGACAACTTCGTTCTTC. This sequence encodes CASSEGSGTTSFF.

This chain uses TRBV2 with TRBJ1-1; D not certain. Germline V gene data show CDR1 as SNHLY and CDR2 as FYNNEI. This CDR3 is built from 14 residues. Trimming removed 1 base from V and 0 bases from J, with 6 bases in between. CDR3 protein: CASSEEGLNTEAFF. The CDR3 nucleotides read TGTGCCAGCAGTGAAGAGGGCCTGAACACTGAAGCTTTCTTT.

The CDR3 sequence is CASSHTGTGGSGTEAFF. CDR3 in DNA: TGCGCCAGCAGCCATACAGGGACAGGGGGCAGTGGGACTGAAGCTTTCTTT. The chain combines TRBV4-1 with TRBJ1-1; 12 bases match TRBD1. The CDR3 loop spans 17 amino acids. The ends lost 3 bases at V and 5 bases at J; junction bases unmatched: 10. The germline CDR1 and CDR2 sequences are MGHRA and YSYEKL.

For this clone: Other DNA sequences in this specimen translate into the identical CDR3. This chain uses TRBV28 with TRBJ2-3; 13 bases map to TRBD2. Germline V gives CDR1 MDHEN, CDR2 SYDVKM. Trimming cost V 2 bases and J 5 bases; bases outside gene matches: 4. CDR3 length: 16 amino acids. CDR3 sequence (DNA): TGTGCCAGCAGTTTAACTAGCGGGAGGGTAGGAGATACGCAGTATTTT. The encoded protein is CASSLTSGRVGDTQYF.

The V gene is TRBV5-5, the J gene TRBJ2-1; maybe TRBD2 (5 bases). CDR1 SGHKS and CDR2 YYEKEE come from the germline V gene (reference sequence). This CDR3 contains 15 residues. V lost 0 bases and J lost 1, with 8 bases in between. The CDR3 protein is CASSLGGESYNEQFF. As DNA, the CDR3 is TGTGCCAGCAGCTTGGGTGGGGAGTCCTACAATGAGCAGTTCTTC.

The chain has TRBV27 and TRBJ2-5, with TRBD2 matching over 11 bases. From germline, CDR1 is MNHEY and CDR2 SMNVEV (reference sequence). This CDR3 is 16 amino acids long. V was pared by 2 bases and J by 5 bases, with 7 bases of the junction left unmatched. The CDR3 coding sequence is TGTGCCAGCAGTTTAGGGTCTAGCGGGAGGAGGGAGACCCAGTACTTC. It is translated as CASSLGSSGRRETQYF.

The V and J genes are TRBV7-9 and TRBJ1-1, with D hard to call. Trimming left V 7 bases short and J 0 bases short, with 9 bases between. Looked up from germline, CDR1 is SEHNR and CDR2 is FQNEAQ (reference sequence). This CDR3 has 13 amino acids. CDR3 coding DNA: TGTGCCAGCACCGGGTGGGTGAACACTGAAGCTTTCTTT. Translating gives CASTGWVNTEAFF.

The gene calls are TRBV2 and TRBJ1-4; D is undetermined. Trimming pared 6 bases from V and 15 bases from J, leaving 14 bases between. The CDR3 extends over 11 amino acids. Germline V lookup: CDR1 SNHLY, CDR2 FYNNEI. For the CDR3, the DNA is TGTGCCAGCAGCGAGCGAGATGATTTGTTTTTT. Translated: CASSERDDLFF.

The chain joins TRBV6-5 to TRBJ1-5; possible D gene TRBD1, 5 bases. Germline V gene lookup returns CDR1 MNHEY and CDR2 SVGAGI. V lost 6 bases and J 0 bases, leaving 12 bases between the germline ends. This CDR3 contains 15 residues. In DNA form, the CDR3 reads TGTGCCAGCAGCGATCGACAGTATAGCAATCAGCCCCAGCATTTT. Translation: CASSDRQYSNQPQHF.

The rearrangement uses TRBV9 and TRBJ2-1, with TRBD2 identical over 9 bases. V lost 4 bases and J lost 7; bases outside the gene matches: 9. The CDR3 sequence is 15 residues long. Germline V gene data show CDR1 as SGDLS and CDR2 as YYNGEE. Written as DNA, the CDR3 is TGTGCCAGCAGCTCCCATCTAGCGGGACGGAATGAGCAGTTCTTC. Translating gives CASSSHLAGRNEQFF.

The V call is TRBV28, the J call TRBJ2-7; 7 bases map to TRBD2. V was clipped by 3 bases and J by 2 bases; unmatched bases: 4. The CDR3 contains 14 residues. Germline V gives CDR1 MDHEN, CDR2 SYDVKM. The CDR3 protein is CASSFAGAPYEQYF. CDR3 in DNA: TGTGCCAGCAGTTTCGCGGGAGCCCCCTACGAGCAGTACTTC.

This clone was seen a single time. The chain uses TRBV11-2 and TRBJ2-4; perhaps TRBD1 as D (5 bases). The CDR3 runs 15 residues. The germline V and J ends were trimmed by 1 base and 2 bases, with 9 bases remaining between them. The germline V gene encodes CDR1 SGHAT and CDR2 FQNNGV. Here the CDR3 reads CASSLVPGSKNIQYF. The CDR3 coding sequence is TGTGCCAGCAGCTTAGTTCCAGGGTCCAAAAACATTCAGTACTTC. The variable domain in full, completed from reference TRBV11-2 and TRBJ2-4, reads EAGVAQSPRYKIIEKRQSVAFWCNPISGHATLYWYQQILGQGPKLLIQFQNNGVVDDSQLPKDRFSAERLKGVDSTLKIQPAKLEDSAVYLCASSLVPGSKNIQYFGAGTRLSVL.

In this sample, this clone turned up once. V and J are TRBV5-4 and TRBJ1-2; D is possibly TRBD1 (6 bases). From germline, CDR1 is SGHNT and CDR2 YYREEE (reference sequence). The CDR3 loop spans 15 amino acids. V lost 0 bases to trimming and J lost 4 bases, with 13 bases between them. This CDR3 is CASSLVGGLGYGYTF. DNA for the CDR3: TGTGCCAGCAGCTTGGTGGGGGGGCTTGGCTATGGCTACACCTTC.

The genes are TRBV10-3 and TRBJ2-5; the D is unclear. CDR1 and CDR2 (germline): ENHRY, SYGVKD. V lost 0 bases and J lost 4, with 15 bases in between. This CDR3 has 16 residues. The CDR3 reads CAISESNGPVGETQYF. The CDR3, as DNA: TGTGCCATCAGTGAGTCGAATGGCCCGGTGGGAGAGACCCAGTACTTC.

The rearrangement links TRBV4-3 to TRBJ1-2; D is perhaps TRBD1 (6 bases). Germline assignment: CDR1 LGHNA and CDR2 YSLEER. The CDR3 covers 18 residues. The V and J ends lost 3 bases and 0 bases respectively, with 20 bases between them. CDR3 protein: CASSHKSIYGTSNYGYTF. For the CDR3, the DNA is TGCGCCAGCAGCCACAAATCCATTTACGGGACATCTAACTATGGCTACACCTTC.

The genes are TRBV14 and TRBJ2-1; D is tentatively TRBD1 or TRBD2 (5 bases each). The germline CDR1 and CDR2 sequences are SGHDN and FVKESK. CDR3 length: 13 residues. The V end lost 1 base, the J end lost 9 bases, and 10 bases lay between the germline ends. DNA for the CDR3: TGTGCCAGCAGCCAAGTCTGGGGGACTGAGCAGTTCTTC. Translating it yields CASSQVWGTEQFF.

The chain is built from TRBV2 and TRBJ2-7; unclear D gene. This CDR3 has 15 residues. The germline V and J ends were trimmed by 2 bases and 0 bases, with 11 bases remaining between them. CDR1 and CDR2 from the germline V gene are SNHLY and FYNNEI. Written as DNA, the CDR3 is TGTGCCAGCAGTGAACCAACAGCTAGCTCCTACGAGCAGTACTTC. This codes for CASSEPTASSYEQYF.

This chain links TRBV18 with TRBJ2-1; 11 bases fit TRBD1. V was pared by 3 bases and J by 0 bases, with 1 base of the junction left unmatched. The CDR3 contains 16 residues. Germline CDR1 and CDR2: KGHSH and LQKENI. The CDR3 loop reads CASSPGQGVSYNEQFF. The CDR3 DNA reads as TGTGCCAGCTCACCGGGACAGGGGGTCTCCTACAATGAGCAGTTCTTC. The full variable domain, its missing parts supplied by reference TRBV18 and TRBJ2-1, is NAGVMQNPRHLVRRRGQEARLRCSPMKGHSHVYWYRQLPEEGLKFMVYLQKENIIDESGMPKERFSAEFPKEGPSILRIQQVVRGDSAAYFCASSPGQGVSYNEQFFGPGTRLTVL.